This record covers a single T cell receptor beta chain. Its specificity is not known. This same CDR3 is encoded by further DNA sequences in the sample. The primer mix had 60 Vbeta and 13 Jbeta primers. Measured with immunoSEQ multiplex PCR; TCRdb has only the in-frame clones, and not every one. This sample has around 70,000 clones, with roughly 82% found just once. This specimen belongs to a study of cytomegalovirus exposure and HLA in healthy donors. Study conclusions and caveats: A later analysis found TCR association rates differed by HLA locus, highest for DRB1 and lowest for HLA-C. It was approximately 150 TCR beta chains that were listed as cytomegalovirus-associated. Later analysis associated a missense DCLRE1C variant with TCR beta V- and J-gene trimming.

The CDR3 totals 16 residues. J gave up 4 bases and V 7 bases, and 11 bases lay outside the gene matches. The V gene's germline CDR1 is LGHNT and CDR2 FRNRAP. The rearrangement joins TRBV12-5 to TRBJ2-3; 10 nucleotides agree with TRBD1. The TCR sequence derives from a male donor in good health and CMV-seropositive. The sample comprised PBMCs. The DNA of the CDR3 is TGTGCTAGTGCCCGGCTGGGACAGGGGAGAGCAGATACGCAGTATTTT. Its translation is CASARLGQGRADTQYF.